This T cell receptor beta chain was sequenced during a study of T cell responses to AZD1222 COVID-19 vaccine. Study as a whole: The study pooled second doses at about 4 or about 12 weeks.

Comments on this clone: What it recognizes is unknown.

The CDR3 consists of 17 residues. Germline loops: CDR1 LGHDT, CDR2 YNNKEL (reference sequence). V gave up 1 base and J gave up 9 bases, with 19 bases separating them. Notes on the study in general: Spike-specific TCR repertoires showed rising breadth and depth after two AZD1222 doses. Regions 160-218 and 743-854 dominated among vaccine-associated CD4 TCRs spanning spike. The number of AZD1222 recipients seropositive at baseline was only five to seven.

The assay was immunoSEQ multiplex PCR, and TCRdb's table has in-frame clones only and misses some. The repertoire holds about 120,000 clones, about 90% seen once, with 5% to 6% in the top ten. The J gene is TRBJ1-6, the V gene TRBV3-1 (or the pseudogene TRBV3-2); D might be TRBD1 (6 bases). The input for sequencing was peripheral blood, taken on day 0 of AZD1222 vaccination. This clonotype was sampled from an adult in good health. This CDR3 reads CASSQAKGHPRSSPLHF. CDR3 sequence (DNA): TGTGCCAGCAGCCAAGCGAAGGGACACCCAAGGAGTTCACCCCTCCACTTT.